A single sample is the source of the 23 T cell receptor beta chains below, sequenced in a study of blood T cells in healthy people across ages. Then a second PCR, running about 6 to 12 cycles, was carried out with a sample-barcoded 5' primer and a J-beta primer mix. TCRdb passed the 5' RACE reads through MiXCR, listing each CDR3 protein once. The sample consists of 1.5 million to 2 million distinct CDR3 sequences, roughly 27% of them appearing once. Input material: blood. The receptors stem from a woman in her twenties or thirties in good health.

A few counts support this clonotype. The V and J genes are TRBV27 and TRBJ2-7; 7 bases are shared with TRBD2. Germline V gene sequence: CDR1 MNHEY, CDR2 SMNVEV (reference sequence). V shed 4 bases and J 2 bases; nucleotides not matched to a gene: 17. The CDR3 runs 18 residues. The CDR3 reads CASSSLAVLRPVTYEQYF. The CDR3 region has the DNA TGTGCCAGCAGTTCCCTAGCGGTCCTACGGCCGGTCACCTACGAGCAGTACTTC.

The chain carries TRBV20-1 and TRBJ2-3, with D perhaps matching TRBD1 (6 bases). This CDR3 is 12 amino acids long. Germline loops: CDR1 DFQATT, CDR2 SNEGSKA (reference sequence). The CDR3 nucleotides read TGCAGGGCCAAGAGGGGGTCGGATACGCAGTATTTT. Its translation is CRAKRGSDTQYF.

This clonotype has only a few counts. The chain is built from TRBV20-1 and TRBJ2-3; 10 nucleotides match TRBD2. Looked up from germline, CDR1 is DFQATT and CDR2 is SNEGSKA (reference sequence). V shed 5 bases, J shed 3 bases, and the junction held 14 bases outside the gene matches. CDR3 size: 17 residues. The CDR3 DNA reads TGCAGTGCTCCCAGGCTAGCGGGGGTCCCTATGACAGATACGCAGTATTTT. As protein: CSAPRLAGVPMTDTQYF.

This clonotype was observed many times. V gene TRBV7-9 combines with J gene TRBJ1-6, with no clear D. Germline CDR1 and CDR2: SEHNR and FQNEAQ (reference sequence). CDR3 length equals 13 residues. The germline V and J ends were trimmed by 5 bases and 4 bases, with 6 bases remaining between them. The CDR3: CASSEGYNSPLHF. The CDR3, as DNA: TGTGCCAGCAGCGAAGGTTATAATTCACCCCTCCACTTT.

Details on this clonotype: A much larger clone differs by one base, so this may be a read error. The rearrangement joins TRBV20-1 to TRBJ2-7; 9 bases map to TRBD2. The CDR3 extends over 15 amino acids. Germline CDR1 and CDR2: DFQATT and SNEGSKA (reference sequence). The CDR3 DNA reads TGCAGTGCTGGAGATGAGACTAGCGGCTCCTACGAGCAGTACTTC. Protein: CSAGDETSGSYEQYF.

This clonotype was seen repeatedly, ten times or more. V and J are TRBV5-1 and TRBJ2-6; maybe TRBD1 (6 bases). The CDR3 runs to 15 residues. Germline V gene lookup returns CDR1 SGHRS and CDR2 YFSETQ. V gave up 4 bases and J gave up 2 bases, with 10 bases separating them. The chain's CDR3 is CASSGTGTGANVLTF. The CDR3 DNA is TGCGCCAGCAGCGGAACAGGGACTGGGGCCAACGTCCTGACTTTC.

This clonotype was counted a few times. The J gene is TRBJ2-3, the V gene TRBV7-7, with a tentative D call TRBD2 (5 bases). This CDR3 has 14 amino acids. In germline, CDR1 is SSHAT, CDR2 FNYEAQ (reference sequence). V shed 5 bases and J shed 5 bases, with 14 bases lying between them. The CDR3 region is CASSQITAGDTQYF. The DNA for the CDR3 is TGTGCCAGCAGCCAAATTACGGCGGGAGATACGCAGTATTTT.

The chain combines TRBV7-2 with TRBJ1-1; D gene ambiguous. V was trimmed by 3 bases and J by 0 bases, leaving 14 bases between them. The germline V gene encodes CDR1 SGHTA and CDR2 FQGNSA. This CDR3 spans 16 amino acids. CDR3 amino acids: CASSFHSSRLNTEAFF. The CDR3 bases are TGTGCCAGCAGCTTCCACTCTTCTCGATTGAACACTGAAGCTTTCTTT.

Only a few counts were recorded for this clonotype. The CDR3 sequence: CASSLWAGAYSGANVLTF. In DNA, the CDR3 is TGTGCCAGCAGTTTATGGGCGGGGGCCTACTCTGGGGCCAACGTCCTGACTTTC. The chain carries TRBV12-3 or TRBV12-4 and TRBJ2-6, with D perhaps TRBD2 (7 bases). The CDR3 length is 18 residues. Trimming cost V 2 bases and J 0 bases, with 14 bases left between them.

This chain connects TRBV20-1 to TRBJ2-5; D gene ambiguous. V lost 6 bases to trimming and J lost 7 bases, with 18 bases between them. Germline CDR1 DFQATT, CDR2 SNEGSKA (reference sequence). This CDR3 has 13 residues. The CDR3 region has the DNA TGCAGTGCGATACTCTTAACAGCCGGGACCCAGTACTTC. It codes for CSAILLTAGTQYF.

The chain uses TRBV20-1 and TRBJ1-2, with 7 positions matching TRBD1. V lost 3 bases, J lost 3 bases, and 4 bases stayed unmatched. This CDR3 comprises 13 residues. Per germline, CDR1 DFQATT and CDR2 SNEGSKA (reference sequence). CDR3 loop: CSASRDRDYGYTF. DNA of the CDR3: TGCAGTGCTAGCCGGGACAGAGACTATGGCTACACCTTC.

J is TRBJ2-4 and V is TRBV5-6; 8 bases fit TRBD1. The J call may be wrong; the DNA end is better matched by TRBJ2-7. Germline assignment: CDR1 SGHDT and CDR2 YYEEEE. The CDR3 is 15 amino acids. In DNA, the CDR3 is TGTGCCAGCAGCTTTCCGGGACAGGCCACCTACGAGCAGTACTTC. It yields the protein CASSFPGQATYEQYF.

Many counts were recorded for this clonotype. The genes are TRBV29-1 and TRBJ2-3; tentative D call: TRBD1 (6 bases). Trimming took off 5 bases at V and 1 base at J, with 10 bases between the two ends. CDR1 and CDR2 (germline): SQVTM, ANQGSEA. There are 13 residues in the CDR3. In DNA, the CDR3 is TGCAGCGTTCGTGGACAGCGCACAGATACGCAGTATTTT. Amino acid sequence: CSVRGQRTDTQYF.

CDR3 in DNA: TGCGCCAGCAGCTTGGGAACTAGCGGGAGACTCGGCAATGAGCAGTTCTTC. This codes for CASSLGTSGRLGNEQFF. The chain recombines TRBV5-1 with TRBJ2-1; 11 positions match TRBD2. CDR1 is SGHRS, CDR2 YFSETQ, per germline. With V trimmed by 0 bases and J by 6 bases, 8 bases remained unmatched. This CDR3 has 17 amino acids.

The V and J genes are TRBV24-1 and TRBJ2-3; no firm D call. Trimming took off 3 bases at V and 3 bases at J, with 6 bases between the two ends. CDR1 KGHDR and CDR2 SFDVKD come from the germline V gene. The CDR3 sequence is 13 residues long. The CDR3 here is CATSDPTTDTQYF. The CDR3 DNA follows: TGTGCCACCAGTGATCCTACTACAGATACGCAGTATTTT.

This clonotype was detected once. V usage is TRBV5-8 and J usage is TRBJ2-4; D may be TRBD1 (6 bases). The J call may be wrong; the DNA end is better matched by TRBJ2-5. Germline-derived CDR1 and CDR2 are SGHTS and YDEGEE. The CDR3 extends over 17 amino acids. CDR3 loop: CASSSRGAGAIQETQYF. As DNA, the CDR3 is TGTGCCAGCAGCTCCCGAGGGGCAGGGGCCATCCAAGAGACCCAGTACTTC.

CDR3 DNA sequence: TGTGCCAGCAGGGACAGGACTGGAAGAGAGACTGAAGCTTTCTTT. It codes for CASRDRTGRETEAFF. The rearrangement links TRBV2 to TRBJ1-1; 7 bases fit TRBD1. This CDR3 has 15 residues. The germline V gene has CDR1 SNHLY and CDR2 FYNNEI. Germline trimming cut 6 bases from V and 5 bases from J; bases unmatched to any gene: 12.

This clonotype has more than one count but fewer than ten. This chain joins TRBV6-7 and TRBJ2-1, with 7 bases aligning to TRBD2. TRBV6-7 is given ORF status, its function remaining uncertain. Trimming took 6 bases from V and 10 from J; bases not matched to a gene: 15. The CDR3 spans 15 residues. In nucleotides, the CDR3 is TGTGCCAGCAGCCAAACTAGCGCCCGGGGGTTCGAGCAGTTCTTC. Protein product: CASSQTSARGFEQFF.

V is TRBV3-1 and J is TRBJ1-1, with a tentative D call TRBD1 (5 bases). Trimming removed 4 bases from V and 3 bases from J, with 12 bases in between. CDR1 and CDR2 (germline): LGHDT, YNNKEL (reference sequence). CDR3 size: 14 residues. CDR3 nucleotide sequence: TGTGCCAGCAGCCCTAGGGGTCGGGACACTGAAGCTTTCTTT. Translating gives CASSPRGRDTEAFF.

Many counts were recorded for this clonotype. The gene calls are TRBV20-1 and TRBJ2-5; D gene unclear. Germline loops: CDR1 DFQATT, CDR2 SNEGSKA (reference sequence). CDR3 length: 11 residues. V lost 6 bases to trimming and J lost 5 bases, with 10 bases between them. The DNA of the CDR3 is TGCAGTGCAGGACCCGGGGAGACCCAGTACTTC. Amino acids: CSAGPGETQYF.

V is TRBV28 and J is TRBJ2-7, with TRBD1 matching over 11 bases. The V gene end was trimmed by 5 bases and the J gene end by 6 bases; junction bases not matched to a gene: 9. The CDR3 runs 15 residues. Germline values: CDR1 MDHEN, CDR2 SYDVKM. The CDR3 is CASSPLGQGGSEQYF. CDR3 in DNA: TGTGCCAGCAGTCCGCTGGGACAGGGGGGCTCCGAGCAGTACTTC.

In its sample, this clonotype was seen a few times. The chain joins TRBV28 to TRBJ1-1; D gene ambiguous. The V gene lost 8 bases and the J gene lost 4 bases, with 11 bases spanning the gap. The CDR3 contains 12 residues. Germline V gene sequence: CDR1 MDHEN, CDR2 SYDVKM. CDR3 in amino acids: CASVTRGTEAFF. CDR3 bases: TGTGCCAGCGTCACGCGGGGCACTGAAGCTTTCTTT.

This clonotype turned up a few times. V usage is TRBV28 and J usage is TRBJ1-2, with 9 bases fitting TRBD1. Unmatched junction bases numbered 11, after V lost 8 bases and J lost 4 bases. This CDR3 contains 15 residues. The germline gives CDR1 MDHEN, CDR2 SYDVKM. CDR3 coding DNA: TGTGCCAGCGGCCTTGCCGGGACAGGGTTCTATGGCTACACCTTC. Amino acids: CASGLAGTGFYGYTF.